This T cell receptor beta chain was sequenced in a study of CD8+CD57+ T cells in acquired aplastic anemia. Template material for TCR beta VDJ and CDR3 profiling consisted of genomic DNA. TCRdb used MiXCR to reprocess the reads, holding one entry per CDR3 protein. The data contain 40,000 or so distinct CDR3 sequences, more than 75% of them seen just once; the ten biggest clones take up about 20%. The V gene's germline CDR1 is MGHDK and CDR2 SYGVNS. V lost 5 bases to trimming and J lost 5 bases, with 12 bases between them. CDR3 length: 13 amino acids. V usage is TRBV25-1 and J usage is TRBJ2-5; D perhaps matches TRBD2 (6 bases). The sample was sorted CD4+, CD8+, or CD8+CD57+ T cells (not recorded which) from PBMCs. This sequence was found in a human donor in good health, serving as a control. CDR3 sequence (DNA): TGTGCCAGCAGTCACACTAGCCAGGAGACCCAGTACTTC. This codes for CASSHTSQETQYF.